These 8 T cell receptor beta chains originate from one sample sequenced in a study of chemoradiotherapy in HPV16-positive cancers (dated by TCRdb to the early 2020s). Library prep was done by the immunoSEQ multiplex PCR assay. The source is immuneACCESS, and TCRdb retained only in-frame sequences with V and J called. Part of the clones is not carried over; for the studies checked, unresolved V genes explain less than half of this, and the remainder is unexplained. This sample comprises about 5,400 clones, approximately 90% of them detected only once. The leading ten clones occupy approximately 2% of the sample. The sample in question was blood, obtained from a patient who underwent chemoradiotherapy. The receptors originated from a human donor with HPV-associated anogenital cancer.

CDR3 sequence: CASSVAEGTSGELFF. CDR3 DNA: TGTGCCAGCAGCGTAGCCGAGGGGACATCCGGGGAGCTGTTTTTT. The chain combines TRBV9 with TRBJ2-2; D is possibly TRBD1 (6 bases). The CDR3 runs 15 residues. Germline V gene data show CDR1 as SGDLS and CDR2 as YYNGEE. Trimming took 0 bases from V and 6 from J, leaving 12 bases between them.

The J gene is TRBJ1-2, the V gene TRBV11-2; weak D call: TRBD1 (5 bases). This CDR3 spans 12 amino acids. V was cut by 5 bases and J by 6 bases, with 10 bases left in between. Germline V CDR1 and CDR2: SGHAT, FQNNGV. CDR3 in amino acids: CASSRGVDGYTF. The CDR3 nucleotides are TGTGCCAGCAGCCGAGGGGTGGATGGCTACACCTTC.

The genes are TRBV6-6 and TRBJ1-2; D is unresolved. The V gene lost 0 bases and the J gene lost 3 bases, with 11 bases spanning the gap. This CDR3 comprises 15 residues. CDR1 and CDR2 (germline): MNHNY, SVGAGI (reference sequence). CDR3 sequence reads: CASSYSLRTDYGYTF. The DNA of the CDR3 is TGTGCCAGCAGTTACTCCCTCAGGACTGACTATGGCTACACCTTC.

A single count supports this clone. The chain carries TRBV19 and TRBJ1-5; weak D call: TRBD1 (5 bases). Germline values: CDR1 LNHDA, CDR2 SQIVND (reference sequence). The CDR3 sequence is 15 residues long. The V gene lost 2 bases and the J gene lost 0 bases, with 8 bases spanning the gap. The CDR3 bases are TGTGCCAGTAGTATAATCGACAGTAGCAATCAGCCCCAGCATTTT. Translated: CASSIIDSSNQPQHF. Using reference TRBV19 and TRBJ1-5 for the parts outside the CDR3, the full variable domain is DGGITQSPKYLFRKEGQNVTLSCEQNLNHDAMYWYRQDPGQGLRLIYYSQIVNDFQKGDIAEGYSVSREKKESFPLTVTSAQKNPTAFYLCASSIIDSSNQPQHFGDGTRLSIL.

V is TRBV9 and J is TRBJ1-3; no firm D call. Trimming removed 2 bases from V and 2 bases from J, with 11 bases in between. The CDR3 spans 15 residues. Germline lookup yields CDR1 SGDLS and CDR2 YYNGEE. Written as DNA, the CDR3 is TGTGCCAGCAGCGTTAACCCCGGAACTGGAAACACCATATATTTT. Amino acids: CASSVNPGTGNTIYF.

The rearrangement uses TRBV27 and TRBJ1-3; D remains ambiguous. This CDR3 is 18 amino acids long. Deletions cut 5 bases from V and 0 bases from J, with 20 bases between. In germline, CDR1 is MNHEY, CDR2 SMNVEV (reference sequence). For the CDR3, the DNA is TGTGCCAGCAGTCCCAAAAGACCGACTTCCAGCTCTGGAAACACCATATATTTT. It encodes CASSPKRPTSSSGNTIYF.

The CDR3 here is CATSVRGGQGPSEQYF. CDR3 DNA: TGTGCCACCAGCGTTCGAGGGGGACAGGGGCCCTCCGAGCAGTACTTC. The genes are TRBV15 and TRBJ2-7; the match to TRBD1 covers 10 bases. With V trimmed by 5 bases and J by 6 bases, 13 bases remained unmatched. The length of the CDR3 is 16 residues. Per the germline V gene, CDR1 is LNHNV and CDR2 is YYDKDF (reference sequence). The whole variable domain, remainder taken from reference TRBV15 and TRBJ2-7, is DAMVIQNPRYQVTQFGKPVTLSCSQTLNHNVMYWYQQKSSQAPKLLFHYYDKDFNNEADTPDNFQSRRPNTSFCFLDIRSPGLGDTAMYLCATSVRGGQGPSEQYFGPGTRLTVT.

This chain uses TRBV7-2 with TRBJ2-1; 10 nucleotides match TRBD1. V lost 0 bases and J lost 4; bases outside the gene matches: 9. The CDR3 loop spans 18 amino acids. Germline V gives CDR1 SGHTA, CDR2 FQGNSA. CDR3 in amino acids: CASSLAAGTGAWYNEQFF. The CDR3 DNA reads TGTGCCAGCAGCTTAGCCGCCGGGACAGGGGCTTGGTACAATGAGCAGTTCTTC.